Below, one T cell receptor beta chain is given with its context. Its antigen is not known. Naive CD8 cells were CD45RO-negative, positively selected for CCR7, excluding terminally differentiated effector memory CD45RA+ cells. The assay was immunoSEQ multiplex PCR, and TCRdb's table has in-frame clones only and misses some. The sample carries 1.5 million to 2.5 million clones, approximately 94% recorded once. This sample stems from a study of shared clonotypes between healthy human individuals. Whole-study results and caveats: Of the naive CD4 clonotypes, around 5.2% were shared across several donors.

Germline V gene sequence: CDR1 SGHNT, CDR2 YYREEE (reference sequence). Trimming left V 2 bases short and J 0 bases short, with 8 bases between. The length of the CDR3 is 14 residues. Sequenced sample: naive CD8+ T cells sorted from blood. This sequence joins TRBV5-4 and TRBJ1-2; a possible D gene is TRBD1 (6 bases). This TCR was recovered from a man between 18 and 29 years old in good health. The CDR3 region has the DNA TGTGCCAGCAGCTTAACAGGGACTAACTATGGCTACACCTTC. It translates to CASSLTGTNYGYTF.